Shown below are 29 T cell receptor beta chains from a single sample sequenced in a study of control samples from healthy donors and cancer patients. The repertoire was sequenced with immunoSEQ multiplex PCR; TCRdb's copy has only in-frame clones and lacks some. The top ten clones hold about an eighth of a sample with fewer than 300,000 clones, almost 85% of them seen once. The sample consisted of PBMCs. Receptors originate from a woman in her sixties or seventies with lung cancer.

This clone was recorded a few times. This rearrangement joins TRBV10-2 to TRBJ2-7, with D possibly being TRBD2 (5 bases). Germline CDR1 reads WSHSY; CDR2 reads SAAADI. Trimming left V 3 bases short and J 7 bases short, with 13 bases between. The CDR3 contains 13 residues. CDR3 coding DNA: TGCGCCAGCAGTGACTCGCGGGCGGGTGAGCAGTACTTC. Amino acids: CASSDSRAGEQYF.

This clone was detected a few times. The chain is built from TRBV7-2 and TRBJ1-4; 7 bases match TRBD1. Germline CDR1 is SGHTA and CDR2 is FQGNSA. The trim removed 5 bases at V and 7 bases at J, leaving 13 bases unmatched. The CDR3 sequence is 16 residues long. CDR3 amino acids: CASSLYTGVRGEKLFF. The CDR3 nucleotides are TGTGCCAGCAGCCTCTACACAGGGGTTAGGGGTGAAAAACTGTTTTTT. Combining the CDR3 with reference TRBV7-2 and TRBJ1-4 gives the whole variable domain GAGVSQSPSNKVTEKGKDVELRCDPISGHTALYWYRQSLGQGLEFLIYFQGNSAPDKSGLPSDRFSAERTGGSVSTLTIQRTQQEDSAVYLCASSLYTGVRGEKLFFGSGTQLSVL.

The gene calls are TRBV11-2 and TRBJ2-2, with D tentatively TRBD1 (5 bases). The CDR3 has 15 amino acids. Trimming cost V 2 bases and J 1 base, with 8 bases left between them. The V gene's germline CDR1 is SGHAT and CDR2 FQNNGV. CDR3 amino acids: CASSLRQMNTGELFF. For the CDR3, the DNA is TGTGCCAGCAGCTTAAGACAGATGAACACCGGGGAGCTGTTTTTT.

A remark on this clone: The germline gene is not matched at one end of the junction; a read error may be the cause. V and J are TRBV7-7 and TRBJ2-7; the match to TRBD2 covers 8 bases. The germline gives CDR1 SSHAT, CDR2 FNYEAQ (reference sequence). CDR3 length: 13 amino acids. The CDR3 bases are TGTGCTAGCAGCTTGGGACTAGGGGACGAGCAGTACTTC. Its protein is CASSLGLGDEQYF.

The V gene is TRBV3-1 (or the pseudogene TRBV3-2), the J gene TRBJ2-3; TRBD2 is a possible D gene (5 bases). In germline, CDR1 is LGHDT, CDR2 YNNKEL (reference sequence). Trimming took 4 bases from V and 1 from J, leaving 15 bases between them. This CDR3 has 16 residues. The CDR3 sequence is CASSRELLARTDTQYF. In nucleotides, the CDR3 is TGTGCCAGCAGCCGGGAGTTACTCGCCCGCACAGATACGCAGTATTTT.

The chain employs TRBV5-8 and TRBJ2-7; no firm D call. Germline V gene sequence: CDR1 SGHTS, CDR2 YDEGEE. The CDR3 covers 12 residues. The V end was cut by 7 bases, the J end by 1 base, with 9 bases between. The CDR3 DNA reads TGTGCCAGCGTGGCGGCTTCCTACGAGCAGTACTTC. It specifies CASVAASYEQYF.

Turning to this clone: Other DNA sequences in this sample translate to the same CDR3. V is TRBV18 and J is TRBJ1-4; no reliable D call. The CDR3 covers 12 residues. Germline V gives CDR1 KGHSH, CDR2 LQKENI. Trimming left V 0 bases short and J 8 bases short, with 4 bases between. The chain's CDR3 is CASSPPGEKLFF. The CDR3 DNA sequence: TGTGCCAGCTCACCACCCGGCGAAAAACTGTTTTTT.

The chain recombines TRBV2 with TRBJ1-1, with D hard to call. The germline V and J ends were trimmed by 6 bases and 4 bases, with 15 bases remaining between them. This CDR3 is built from 14 residues. Per the germline V gene, CDR1 is SNHLY and CDR2 is FYNNEI. As DNA, the CDR3 is TGTGCCAGCAGCGGAGGTACAGATGTCACTGAAGCTTTCTTT. Its protein product is CASSGGTDVTEAFF.

This chain joins TRBV19 and TRBJ1-3; TRBD1 might be the D (5 bases). The CDR3 is made up of 17 amino acids. The germline CDR1 and CDR2 sequences are LNHDA and SQIVND (reference sequence). The ends were cut back, 5 bases at V and 0 bases at J, with 17 bases in the middle. The CDR3 protein is CASSAGAQDFSGNTIYF. As DNA, the CDR3 is TGTGCCAGTAGTGCCGGGGCCCAGGACTTCTCTGGAAACACCATATATTTT.

The V call is TRBV18, the J call TRBJ2-5; maybe TRBD1 (5 bases). Germline V gene sequence: CDR1 KGHSH, CDR2 LQKENI. The CDR3 contains 13 residues. In DNA form, the CDR3 reads TGTGCAGCGAAGAAGGGGTCGTCAGAGACCCAGTACTTC. Protein sequence: CAAKKGSSETQYF.

The V call is TRBV6-2 or TRBV6-3, the J call TRBJ1-5; maybe TRBD1 (5 bases). V was clipped by 2 bases and J by 6 bases, with 14 bases between them. The CDR3 totals 15 residues. Germline CDR1 is MNHEY and CDR2 is SVGEGT. CDR3 sequence (DNA): TGTGCCAGCAGTTACGGGACTACAGGAGGTCAGCCCCAGCATTTT. This gives the protein CASSYGTTGGQPQHF.

The V and J genes are TRBV6-5 and TRBJ2-2; no reliable D call. The CDR3 consists of 12 residues. V was pared by 4 bases and J by 7 bases, with 7 bases between. Germline loops: CDR1 MNHEY, CDR2 SVGAGI. The DNA of the CDR3 is TGTGCCAGCAGTTCCCCTGTCGGGGAGCTGTTTTTT. This translates into CASSSPVGELFF.

The CDR3 loop is CASSLLGGVNEQYF. The CDR3 DNA is TGTGCCAGCAGCTTATTGGGGGGAGTAAACGAGCAGTACTTC. This sequence joins TRBV7-2 and TRBJ2-7; tentative D call: TRBD2 (6 bases). Germline CDR1 is SGHTA and CDR2 is FQGNSA. Deletions cut 2 bases from V and 5 bases from J, with 13 bases between. This CDR3 is built from 14 residues.

This clone was observed a handful of times. This chain uses TRBV6-5 with TRBJ1-4; a weak D match, TRBD1 (6 bases). Germline V gene lookup returns CDR1 MNHEY and CDR2 SVGAGI. This CDR3 has 14 residues. V dropped 6 bases and J dropped 4 bases, with 12 bases sitting between them. The CDR3 DNA follows: TGTGCCAGCAGATTCAGGGGATTTAATGAAAAACTGTTTTTT. Encoded protein: CASRFRGFNEKLFF.

The chain recombines TRBV18 with TRBJ2-7; no definite D call. CDR3 length equals 12 residues. Germline values: CDR1 KGHSH, CDR2 LQKENI. Deletions cut 3 bases from V and 5 bases from J, with 8 bases between. The CDR3 DNA reads TGTGCCAGCTCACCCCAAGCCAACGAGCAGTACTTC. Its protein is CASSPQANEQYF.

The chain joins TRBV4-1 to TRBJ2-5; tentatively, D is TRBD1 or TRBD2 (5 bases each). The CDR3 is 15 amino acids. Germline CDR1 reads MGHRA; CDR2 reads YSYEKL. Deletions cut 0 bases from V and 7 bases from J, with 15 bases between. CDR3 residues: CASSQEGPSRGTQYF. CDR3 nucleotides: TGCGCCAGCAGCCAAGAGGGGCCTTCCCGGGGGACCCAGTACTTC.

This clone has just a few counts. An end of the junction does not agree with germline; a read error may underlie this. The V call is TRBV12-3 or TRBV12-4, the J call TRBJ2-1; the D is unclear. CDR3 length equals 12 residues. DNA for the CDR3: TGTGCCAGCACTCCCCAATTAGGGATCCCAGTCTTC. This gives the protein CASTPQLGIPVF.

The chain couples TRBV7-9 to TRBJ2-2, with D tentatively TRBD1 (6 bases). CDR3 length equals 14 residues. Between the trimmed V and J ends, which lost 3 bases and 7 bases, there was a span of 12 bases. Looked up from germline, CDR1 is SEHNR and CDR2 is FQNEAQ (reference sequence). The CDR3 is CASSFSGVNGELFF. The CDR3 DNA is TGTGCCAGCAGCTTTTCAGGGGTAAACGGGGAGCTGTTTTTT.

This clone has just one count. V usage is TRBV3-1 (or the pseudogene TRBV3-2) and J usage is TRBJ1-2, with 10 bases aligning to TRBD1. CDR3 size: 13 residues. Germline V lookup: CDR1 LGHDT, CDR2 YNNKEL (reference sequence). J was trimmed by 6 bases and V by 4 bases; bases with no gene match: 2. Here the CDR3 reads CASSPGQGNGYTF. The DNA for the CDR3 is TGTGCCAGCAGCCCGGGACAGGGGAATGGCTACACCTTC.

The chain joins TRBV3-1 (or the pseudogene TRBV3-2) to TRBJ2-2, with 10 bases fitting TRBD1. CDR3 length: 16 amino acids. The V gene's germline CDR1 is LGHDT and CDR2 YNNKEL (reference sequence). V lost 1 base to trimming and J lost 7 bases; unmatched junction nucleotides: 6. The CDR3 protein is CASSQVGTGAVGELFF. The CDR3 nucleotides read TGTGCCAGCAGCCAAGTTGGGACAGGGGCGGTCGGGGAGCTGTTTTTT.

The chain has TRBV19 and TRBJ1-1; the match to TRBD1 covers 7 bases. V lost 6 bases and J lost 4; bases outside the gene matches: 8. There are 14 residues in the CDR3. Looked up from germline, CDR1 is LNHDA and CDR2 is SQIVND (reference sequence). As DNA, the CDR3 is TGTGCCAGTAGGACAGGGCCACTGAGCACTGAAGCTTTCTTT. Its translation: CASRTGPLSTEAFF.

A single count supports this clone. The genes are TRBV5-1 and TRBJ2-5; TRBD1 matches 12 bases. J was trimmed by 5 bases and V by 3 bases; bases with no gene match: 8. Germline CDR1 is SGHRS and CDR2 is YFSETQ. This CDR3 is built from 16 residues. The CDR3 reads CASSWGTGGASETQYF. Here the CDR3 DNA reads TGCGCCAGCAGCTGGGGGACAGGGGGCGCCTCGGAGACCCAGTACTTC.

This rearrangement joins TRBV29-1 to TRBJ1-2; D might be TRBD1 (5 bases). V was clipped by 4 bases and J by 2 bases, with 14 bases between them. The CDR3 runs 14 residues. Per germline, CDR1 SQVTM and CDR2 ANQGSEA. The CDR3 sequence is CSVANTQANYGYTF. The DNA of the CDR3 is TGCAGCGTTGCGAACACACAGGCGAACTATGGCTACACCTTC.

The V gene is TRBV12-3 or TRBV12-4, the J gene TRBJ1-2, with no clear D. This CDR3 has 12 residues. Trimming took off 5 bases at V and 8 bases at J, with 12 bases between the two ends. CDR3 bases: TGTGCCAGCAGTCCCCGGACGGAGGGCTACACCTTC. Translating gives CASSPRTEGYTF.

This rearrangement joins TRBV6-5 to TRBJ1-4, with 9 bases matching TRBD1. J was trimmed by 5 bases and V by 2 bases; bases with no gene match: 6. The CDR3 has 16 amino acids. Per the germline V gene, CDR1 is MNHEY and CDR2 is SVGAGI. The CDR3 region is CASSYLVGTGNEKLFF. In DNA form, the CDR3 reads TGTGCCAGCAGTTACCTGGTAGGGACAGGGAATGAAAAACTGTTTTTT.

As DNA, the CDR3 is TGTGCCAGCGGGAACCCTAGTCTCCAGACCCAGTACTTC. Amino acids: CASGNPSLQTQYF. The chain combines TRBV5-5 with TRBJ2-5, with D unresolved. The length of the CDR3 is 13 residues. CDR1 and CDR2 (germline): SGHKS, YYEKEE (reference sequence). V was cut by 7 bases and J by 6 bases, with 16 bases left in between.

A single count supports this clone. The V gene is TRBV6-1, the J gene TRBJ1-2; possible D gene TRBD1, 5 bases. The CDR3 is 13 amino acids. Germline V lookup: CDR1 MNHNS, CDR2 SASEGT. With 3 bases removed from V and 6 bases from J, the gap between germline ends came to 11 bases. This chain's CDR3 is CASSEHIGDGYTF. The DNA of the CDR3 is TGTGCCAGCAGTGAGCACATAGGGGATGGCTACACCTTC.

The rearrangement uses TRBV7-9 and TRBJ2-5, with D perhaps matching TRBD1 (6 bases). Trimming pared 5 bases from V and 3 bases from J, leaving 13 bases between. From germline, CDR1 is SEHNR and CDR2 FQNEAQ (reference sequence). This CDR3 region has 14 residues. CDR3 region: CASSPQDREETQYF. CDR3 DNA sequence: TGTGCCAGCAGCCCCCAGGACAGAGAAGAGACCCAGTACTTC.

CDR3 sequence: CASIRDANNYGYTF. CDR3 nucleotide sequence: TGTGCCAGCATTAGGGACGCAAATAACTATGGCTACACCTTC. The chain recombines TRBV2 with TRBJ1-2; D might be TRBD1 (5 bases). V dropped 7 bases and J dropped 1 base, with 13 bases sitting between them. This CDR3 has 14 amino acids. Per the germline V gene, CDR1 is SNHLY and CDR2 is FYNNEI.